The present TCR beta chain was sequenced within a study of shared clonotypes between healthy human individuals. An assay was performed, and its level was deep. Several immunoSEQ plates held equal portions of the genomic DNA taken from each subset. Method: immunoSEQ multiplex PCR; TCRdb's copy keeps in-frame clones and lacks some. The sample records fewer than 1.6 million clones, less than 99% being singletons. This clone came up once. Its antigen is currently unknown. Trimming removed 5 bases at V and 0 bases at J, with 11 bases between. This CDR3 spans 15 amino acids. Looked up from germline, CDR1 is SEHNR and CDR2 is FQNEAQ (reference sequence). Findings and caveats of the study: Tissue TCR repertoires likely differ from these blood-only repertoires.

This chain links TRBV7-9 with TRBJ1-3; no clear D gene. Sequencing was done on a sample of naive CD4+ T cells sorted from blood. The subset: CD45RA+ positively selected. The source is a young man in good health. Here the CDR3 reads CASSPTASSGNTIYF. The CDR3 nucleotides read TGTGCCAGCAGCCCGACGGCGAGCTCTGGAAACACCATATATTTT.